A single sample gave rise to the 20 T cell receptor beta chains below, sequenced in a study of OX40 agonist ivuxolimab in advanced cancers. Libraries were prepared through the immunoSEQ multiplex PCR assay. TCRdb mirrors the immuneACCESS table, restricted to in-frame sequences. Some clones are absent from its copies; in checked studies, under half trace to an unresolved V gene, and the reason for the others is unknown. Counted in this sample were tens of thousands of clones; approximately 88% of them appeared once. The ten largest make up under 65% of the sample. Material: CD4+ or CD8+ T cells sorted from blood, obtained in a trial of the OX40 agonist ivuxolimab. The receptors shown here come from an adult with an advanced solid tumor such as melanoma, head and neck, liver or kidney cancer.

This clone was seen a handful of times. The chain combines TRBV5-4 with TRBJ2-1; TRBD1 matches at 9 bases. The CDR3 loop spans 15 amino acids. The germline V gene has CDR1 SGHNT and CDR2 YYREEE (reference sequence). Trimming at V came to 4 bases and at J to 0 bases, leaving 2 bases not matched to a gene. The CDR3 DNA reads TGTGCCAGCAGCCGGGGACAGGGCTCCTACAATGAGCAGTTCTTC. Protein sequence: CASSRGQGSYNEQFF.

CDR3 region: CASSFWPNEKLFF. The DNA for the CDR3 is TGCGCCAGCAGCTTCTGGCCTAATGAAAAACTGTTTTTT. The chain uses TRBV5-1 and TRBJ1-4; D not resolved. CDR1 and CDR2 (germline): SGHRS, YFSETQ. Deletions cut 2 bases from V and 3 bases from J, with 5 bases between. This CDR3 is built from 13 residues.

CDR3 coding DNA: TGTGCCAGCAGTTACGACAGATTCTATGGCTACACCTTC. Translated: CASSYDRFYGYTF. This chain uses TRBV6-5 with TRBJ1-2, with D possibly being TRBD1 (5 bases). This CDR3 has 13 residues. V lost 2 bases, J lost 4 bases, and 8 bases lay in between. The V gene's germline CDR1 is MNHEY and CDR2 SVGAGI.

This clone was seen once. The chain employs TRBV28 and TRBJ2-1; no firm D call. Trimming pared 6 bases from V and 8 bases from J, leaving 14 bases between. Germline-derived CDR1 and CDR2 are MDHEN and SYDVKM. The CDR3 is made up of 13 amino acids. The CDR3 nucleotides read TGTGCCAGCAGCCAAGACCGGTTGGATGAGCAGTTCTTC. Translation: CASSQDRLDEQFF. Variable domain in full (rest from reference TRBV28 and TRBJ2-1): DVKVTQSSRYLVKRTGEKVFLECVQDMDHENMFWYRQDPGLGLRLIYFSYDVKMKEKGDIPEGYSVSREKKERFSLILESASTNQTSMYLCASSQDRLDEQFFGPGTRLTVL.

The gene calls are TRBV29-1 and TRBJ2-1, with 8 bases matching TRBD1. V dropped 3 bases and J dropped 2; count of bases not matched to a gene: 3. Germline CDR1 and CDR2: SQVTM and ANQGSEA. This CDR3 region has 14 residues. Here the CDR3 reads CSVDGTGPYNEQFF. DNA for the CDR3: TGCAGCGTTGACGGGACAGGCCCCTACAATGAGCAGTTCTTC.

The chain links TRBV30 to TRBJ2-5, with unresolved D. Per the germline V gene, CDR1 is GTSNPN and CDR2 is SVGIG (reference sequence). This CDR3 comprises 13 residues. V lost 5 bases, J lost 1 base, and 11 bases lay in between. The CDR3 DNA follows: TGTGCCTGGGGGATGTATCCCCAAGAGACCCAGTACTTC. This codes for CAWGMYPQETQYF.

The rearrangement uses TRBV4-1 and TRBJ2-7; 16 nucleotides line up with TRBD2. The CDR3 has 15 amino acids. Germline values: CDR1 MGHRA, CDR2 YSYEKL. J lost 1 base, V lost 7 bases, and 1 base had no gene match. In DNA, the CDR3 is TGCGCCAGCAAGGGACTAGCGGGGGGGTCCTACGAGCAGTACTTC. Translated, it gives CASKGLAGGSYEQYF.

The chain has TRBV5-5 and TRBJ2-7; 9 positions match TRBD1. The V and J ends lost 4 bases and 4 bases, in that order; junction bases with no gene match: 6. Germline V lookup: CDR1 SGHKS, CDR2 YYEKEE (reference sequence). The CDR3 has 14 residues. In DNA form, the CDR3 reads TGTGCCAGCAGCCCCGGGACAGGGCCTTACGAGCAGTACTTC. Encoded protein: CASSPGTGPYEQYF.

V and J are TRBV10-3 and TRBJ2-1; D remains ambiguous. Trimming cost V 6 bases and J 4 bases, with 10 bases left between them. CDR3 length: 13 residues. Germline V gene sequence: CDR1 ENHRY, CDR2 SYGVKD. The CDR3 DNA sequence: TGTGCCATCAGCTTGGACGGTTACAATGAGCAGTTCTTC. This gives the protein CAISLDGYNEQFF.

This rearrangement joins TRBV2 to TRBJ2-7; D ambiguous. There are 10 residues in the CDR3. CDR1 SNHLY and CDR2 FYNNEI come from the germline V gene. V gave up 4 bases and J gave up 6 bases, with 4 bases separating them. The CDR3 DNA follows: TGTGCCAGCAGTGTCGCCGAGCAGTACTTC. It encodes CASSVAEQYF.

V and J are TRBV19 and TRBJ1-1; no definite D call. V lost 3 bases and J 0 bases, leaving 5 bases between the germline ends. CDR1 and CDR2 (germline): LNHDA, SQIVND (reference sequence). The CDR3 loop spans 13 amino acids. CDR3 sequence (DNA): TGTGCCAGTAGTATGGAGGTGAACACTGAAGCTTTCTTT. Protein: CASSMEVNTEAFF.

The chain employs TRBV29-1 and TRBJ1-2; no clear D gene. Trimming removed 8 bases from V and 0 bases from J, with 19 bases in between. CDR3 size: 15 residues. Germline loops: CDR1 SQVTM, CDR2 ANQGSEA. The DNA of the CDR3 is TGCAGCTACAAGGAGGCGCAGCTAGCTAACTATGGCTACACCTTC. As protein: CSYKEAQLANYGYTF. The full variable domain, with the rest looked up from reference TRBV29-1 and TRBJ1-2, is SAVISQKPSRDICQRGTSLTIQCQVDSQVTMMFWYRQQPGQSLTLIATANQGSEATYESGFVIDKFPISRPNLTFSTLTVSNMSPEDSSIYLCSYKEAQLANYGYTFGSGTRLTVV.

This clone appeared many times. The rearrangement links TRBV23-1 to TRBJ1-6, with D tentatively TRBD1 (5 bases). TRBV23-1 is an ORF for which the function is uncertain. This CDR3 has 14 residues. V lost 4 bases and J lost 9, with 13 bases in between. This chain's CDR3 is CASSPPMRGSPLHF. The CDR3 DNA follows: TGCGCCAGCAGTCCTCCGATGAGGGGTTCACCCCTCCACTTT.

This clone was seen only once. The chain links TRBV7-9 to TRBJ2-7; no definite D call. CDR3 length: 12 amino acids. V was pared by 2 bases and J by 5 bases, with 7 bases between. Germline CDR1 and CDR2: SEHNR and FQNEAQ (reference sequence). CDR3 in DNA: TGTGCCAGCAGCTTACAGGATAACGAGCAGTACTTC. Encoded protein: CASSLQDNEQYF.

CDR3 nucleotide sequence: TGTGCCAGCAGTGTGGGACCCCAAGAGACCCAGTACTTC. This codes for CASSVGPQETQYF. This rearrangement joins TRBV6-4 to TRBJ2-5, with D possibly called TRBD1 or TRBD2 (5 bases each). Germline CDR1 and CDR2: MRHNA and SNTAGT. The V gene lost 4 bases and the J gene lost 1 base, with 7 bases spanning the gap. The CDR3 sequence is 13 residues long.

The rearrangement joins TRBV19 to TRBJ1-1, with a tentative D call TRBD1 (5 bases). Germline V gene lookup returns CDR1 LNHDA and CDR2 SQIVND (reference sequence). Deletions cut 4 bases from V and 7 bases from J, with 19 bases between. The CDR3 is 15 residues long. The CDR3 sequence is CASSTHVNERGEAFF. In nucleotides, the CDR3 is TGTGCCAGTAGTACCCACGTAAACGAGAGGGGTGAAGCTTTCTTT.

The chain links TRBV5-1 to TRBJ2-5, with TRBD2 matching over 13 bases. This CDR3 is 16 amino acids long. CDR1 and CDR2 (germline): SGHRS, YFSETQ. After removal of 2 bases from V and 4 bases from J, the junction contained 5 bases not matched to a gene. CDR3: CASSLGTSGVSETQYF. CDR3 in DNA: TGCGCCAGCAGCTTAGGGACTAGCGGGGTATCAGAGACCCAGTACTTC.

This chain connects TRBV5-5 to TRBJ2-7, with D maybe TRBD2 (5 bases). Germline V lookup: CDR1 SGHKS, CDR2 YYEKEE (reference sequence). This CDR3 comprises 14 residues. Trimming removed 4 bases at V and 3 bases at J, with 14 bases between. The chain's CDR3 is CASSPHPGNYEQYF. CDR3 bases: TGTGCCAGCAGCCCCCATCCGGGGAACTACGAGCAGTACTTC.

V gene TRBV4-1 combines with J gene TRBJ1-3; D uncertain. Trimming took 4 bases from V and 0 from J, leaving 10 bases between them. The CDR3 loop spans 15 amino acids. Germline V CDR1 and CDR2: MGHRA, YSYEKL. The CDR3 protein is CASSLGEGSGNTIYF. CDR3 DNA sequence: TGCGCCAGCAGCCTGGGAGAAGGCTCTGGAAACACCATATATTTT.

The chain joins TRBV5-1 to TRBJ2-7; D may correspond to TRBD1 or TRBD2 (5 bases each). The CDR3 runs to 13 residues. CDR1 is SGHRS and CDR2 is YFSETQ in the germline V gene. V was shortened by 2 bases and J by 2 bases, with 8 bases between the two germline ends. The CDR3 sequence is CASSFGTTYEQYF. The DNA for the CDR3 is TGCGCCAGCAGCTTCGGGACCACCTACGAGCAGTACTTC.